Below, 5 T cell receptor beta chains from the same sample are listed, as sequenced in a study of PD-1 blockade in classical Hodgkin lymphoma (dated by TCRdb to the early 2020s). Explained via the paper, the time point label denotes: cycle 4 day 1 (C4D1), after around six weeks of nivolumab. Every trial patient had relapsed following autologous stem cell transplantation, and prior brentuximab vedotin exposure was what differed among cohorts A, B and C. Library preparation used the immunoSEQ multiplex PCR assay. This is the immuneACCESS table as TCRdb keeps it, with only in-frame sequences that have V and J called. A part of the clones is gone; compared with another copy, unresolved V genes explain less than half, and the rest is unexplained. In all, the sample holds about 44,000 clones, and around two thirds of those were seen once. The ten most abundant clones make up about 3% of the sample. The sequences come from peripheral blood mononuclear cells (PBMCs), collected before the fourth cycle of nivolumab. The receptors here all came from a human donor with classical Hodgkin lymphoma.

This clone was detected only once. This chain links TRBV5-1 with TRBJ2-6, with 10 positions matching TRBD1. This CDR3 comprises 18 residues. Trimming took 0 bases from V and 2 from J; bases not matched to a gene: 5. Germline lookup yields CDR1 SGHRS and CDR2 YFSETQ. CDR3 nucleotide sequence: TGCGCCAGCAGCTTGGAGGGACAGGGGCTAGCTGGGGCCAACGTCCTGACTTTC. It encodes CASSLEGQGLAGANVLTF.

Only one count was recorded for this clone. This chain connects TRBV7-2 to TRBJ2-7; maybe TRBD1 (6 bases). CDR1 is SGHTA and CDR2 is FQGNSA in the germline V gene. This CDR3 has 13 residues. Trimming left V 5 bases short and J 1 base short, with 9 bases between. CDR3 residues: CASSQDRSYEQYF. The CDR3 DNA follows: TGTGCCAGCAGCCAAGACAGGTCCTACGAGCAGTACTTC.

The V call is TRBV7-8, the J call TRBJ1-2; D remains unclear. Germline V gene sequence: CDR1 SGHVS, CDR2 FQNEAQ. This CDR3 contains 14 residues. Trimming pared 0 bases from V and 3 bases from J, leaving 8 bases between. This chain's CDR3 is CASSLAWEDYGYTF. As DNA, the CDR3 is TGTGCCAGCAGCTTAGCGTGGGAAGACTATGGCTACACCTTC.

The gene calls are TRBV30 and TRBJ2-7; perhaps TRBD2 as D (6 bases). Germline V CDR1 and CDR2: GTSNPN, SVGIG (reference sequence). CDR3 length equals 14 residues. Trimming removed 1 base from V and 1 base from J, with 11 bases in between. In nucleotides, the CDR3 is TGTGCCTGGAGTGAGGGTAGCGGATCCTACGAGCAGTACTTC. It specifies CAWSEGSGSYEQYF.

V is TRBV15 and J is TRBJ1-5, with no clear D. Trimming took 3 bases from V and 1 from J, leaving 13 bases between them. Germline V CDR1 and CDR2: LNHNV, YYDKDF (reference sequence). This CDR3 comprises 16 residues. The CDR3 here is CATSRALGGSNQPQHF. The DNA of the CDR3 is TGTGCCACCAGCAGGGCGTTGGGAGGGAGCAATCAGCCCCAGCATTTT.